Each of the 29 T cell receptor beta chains below was sequenced from the same sample in a study of blood T cell repertoires in COVID-19. Generated by immunoSEQ multiplex PCR, the TCRdb table keeps only in-frame clones and is missing some. The sample records a few hundred thousand clones, 85% to 90% being singletons. Sequenced sample: peripheral blood. The receptors were gathered from a man in his sixties with acute or convalescent COVID-19.

The V and J genes are TRBV4-1 and TRBJ1-2; perhaps TRBD1 as D (5 bases). The CDR3 has 14 amino acids. The germline V and J ends were trimmed by 4 bases and 3 bases, with 12 bases remaining between them. In germline, CDR1 is MGHRA, CDR2 YSYEKL. The chain's CDR3 is CASSPLPGDYGYTF. CDR3 DNA: TGCGCCAGCAGCCCACTGCCGGGGGACTATGGCTACACCTTC.

The V gene is TRBV28, the J gene TRBJ1-2, with 7 bases fitting TRBD1. Germline CDR1 reads MDHEN; CDR2 reads SYDVKM. The junction had 8 bases not matched to a gene; V was cut back by 6 bases and J by 1 base. The CDR3 loop spans 15 amino acids. The CDR3 bases are TGTGCCAGCAGAGAGAGGGACAGAAGTAACTATGGCTACACCTTC. Translating it yields CASRERDRSNYGYTF.

The V and J genes are TRBV5-1 and TRBJ2-7; a weak D match, TRBD2 (5 bases). Germline V lookup: CDR1 SGHRS, CDR2 YFSETQ. V was cut by 3 bases and J by 2 bases, with 12 bases left in between. The CDR3 has 14 residues. DNA of the CDR3: TGCGCCAGCAGCTCCGGGATCGGGACCTACGAGCAGTACTTC. It yields the protein CASSSGIGTYEQYF.

The chain employs TRBV5-1 and TRBJ2-1; 11 bases line up with TRBD1. Germline V lookup: CDR1 SGHRS, CDR2 YFSETQ. V was clipped by 0 bases and J by 5 bases; unmatched bases: 7. The CDR3 sequence is 17 residues long. The CDR3 loop is CASSLDLDRGPHNEQFF. DNA of the CDR3: TGCGCCAGCAGCTTGGATTTGGACAGGGGGCCCCACAATGAGCAGTTCTTC.

DNA for the CDR3: TGTGCCAGCAGCACCGACAGAAACTCTGGAAACACCATATATTTT. Protein sequence: CASSTDRNSGNTIYF. The chain carries TRBV9 and TRBJ1-3; D may be TRBD1 (5 bases). The germline V gene has CDR1 SGDLS and CDR2 YYNGEE. V shed 4 bases and J shed 0 bases, with 11 bases lying between them. CDR3 length: 15 amino acids.

The V gene is TRBV9, the J gene TRBJ2-3; D ambiguous. Germline V gene lookup returns CDR1 SGDLS and CDR2 YYNGEE. V gave up 0 bases and J gave up 0 bases, with 11 bases separating them. The length of the CDR3 is 16 residues. In nucleotides, the CDR3 is TGTGCCAGCAGCGTAGCCCCTAAAACTAGCACAGATACGCAGTATTTT. Amino acid sequence: CASSVAPKTSTDTQYF. Using reference TRBV9 and TRBJ2-3 for the parts outside the CDR3, the full variable domain is DSGVTQTPKHLITATGQRVTLRCSPRSGDLSVYWYQQSLDQGLQFLIQYYNGEERAKGNILERFSAQQFPDLHSELNLSSLELGDSALYFCASSVAPKTSTDTQYFGPGTRLTVL.

This chain links TRBV11-3 with TRBJ2-1, with 10 bases identical to TRBD1. CDR3 length: 15 residues. The junction had 4 bases not matched to a gene; V was cut back by 5 bases and J by 3 bases. Germline CDR1 reads SGHNT; CDR2 reads YENEEA. The CDR3 loop is CASSPRTGGYNEQFF. The CDR3 nucleotides are TGTGCCAGCAGCCCGCGGACAGGGGGCTACAATGAGCAGTTCTTC.

This clone has a handful of counts. The chain carries TRBV5-3 and TRBJ1-1, with TRBD1 as a possible D gene (6 bases). TRBV5-3 is an ORF, and what it does is uncertain. The CDR3 runs 15 residues. V lost 3 bases to trimming and J lost 3 bases, with 15 bases between them. The CDR3 is CARSCDRHRDTEAFF. The CDR3 DNA reads as TGTGCCAGAAGCTGTGACAGGCATCGGGACACTGAAGCTTTCTTT.

This clone was seen once. This chain connects TRBV9 to TRBJ1-1; 9 bases fit TRBD1. Germline V gene data show CDR1 as SGDLS and CDR2 as YYNGEE. The V gene end was trimmed by 3 bases and the J gene end by 1 base; junction bases not matched to a gene: 4. The CDR3 spans 15 residues. The CDR3 coding sequence is TGTGCCAGCAGCGACCAACAGGGGGCGAACACTGAAGCTTTCTTT. Its translation: CASSDQQGANTEAFF.

This clone showed up just once. The chain uses TRBV5-6 and TRBJ2-5, with 9 nucleotides matching TRBD1. The CDR3 has 15 amino acids. V shed 1 base, J shed 5 bases, and the junction held 6 bases outside the gene matches. CDR1 SGHDT and CDR2 YYEEEE come from the germline V gene. CDR3 DNA sequence: TGTGCCAGCAGCTTGCTCGGGACAGGGCGGGAGACCCAGTACTTC. Protein: CASSLLGTGRETQYF. Looking up the rest from reference TRBV5-6 and TRBJ2-5 gives the full variable domain: DAGVTQSPTHLIKTRGQQVTLRCSPKSGHDTVSWYQQALGQGPQFIFQYYEEEERQRGNFPDRFSGHQFPNYSSELNVNALLLGDSALYLCASSLLGTGRETQYFGPGTRLLVL.

The CDR3 DNA reads TGTGCCAGCAGCTCGCCGGACAGGGGAAGAGAAGCTTTCTTT. Its translation: CASSSPDRGREAFF. J is TRBJ1-1 and V is TRBV7-2, with 9 bases aligning to TRBD1. With V trimmed by 4 bases and J by 8 bases, 8 bases remained unmatched. This CDR3 contains 14 residues. CDR1 and CDR2 from the germline V gene are SGHTA and FQGNSA.

This rearrangement joins TRBV29-1 to TRBJ2-5; weak D call: TRBD2 (6 bases). This CDR3 is 13 amino acids long. Germline CDR1 and CDR2: SQVTM and ANQGSEA. Trimming shortened V by 4 bases and J by 1 base, and 10 bases separated the two germline ends. The CDR3 DNA sequence: TGCAGCGTTGTTATAGCGGCCCAAGAGACCCAGTACTTC. It yields the protein CSVVIAAQETQYF.

The chain joins TRBV3-1 (or the pseudogene TRBV3-2) to TRBJ1-5; a possible D gene is TRBD1 (5 bases). CDR3 length equals 13 residues. CDR1 LGHDT and CDR2 YNNKEL come from the germline V gene (reference sequence). Trimming shortened V by 4 bases and J by 7 bases, and 11 bases separated the two germline ends. The CDR3 DNA reads as TGTGCCAGCAGCCCTGGGGGGGGGCAGCCCCAGCATTTT. Its translation: CASSPGGGQPQHF.

The chain uses TRBV6-5 and TRBJ1-6; the D is unclear. Germline values: CDR1 MNHEY, CDR2 SVGAGI. Trimming removed 0 bases at V and 10 bases at J, with 16 bases between. This CDR3 is built from 16 residues. The CDR3 here is CASSYSTSTPSSPLHF. The DNA for the CDR3 is TGTGCCAGCAGTTACTCCACATCCACCCCGTCGTCACCCCTCCACTTT.

This clone came up once. The chain couples TRBV21-1 to TRBJ1-3; the table's D call TRBD1 went unverified against the DNA. TRBV21-1 is a recognized pseudogene. This CDR3 contains 19 residues. The CDR3 sequence is CASSTARGKGLWSGNTIYF. For the CDR3, the DNA is TGTGCCAGCAGCACAGCAAGGGGGAAGGGCCTATGGAGTGGAAACACCATATATTTT.

This chain links TRBV6-2 or TRBV6-3 with TRBJ1-5; D may be TRBD1 (5 bases). Germline V gene lookup returns CDR1 MNHEY and CDR2 SVGEGT. The ends were cut back, 5 bases at V and 6 bases at J, with 20 bases in the middle. This CDR3 has 16 amino acids. CDR3 loop: CASSRIVGTGSQPQHF. The DNA of the CDR3 is TGTGCCAGCAGTCGGATAGTGGGGACTGGTAGTCAGCCCCAGCATTTT.

The chain uses TRBV3-1 (or the pseudogene TRBV3-2) and TRBJ1-2, with TRBD1 as a possible D gene (5 bases). Trimming removed 1 base at V and 4 bases at J, with 13 bases between. Germline-derived CDR1 and CDR2 are LGHDT and YNNKEL (reference sequence). CDR3 length equals 15 residues. The CDR3 region is CASSQGPLRGYGYTF. The DNA for the CDR3 is TGTGCCAGCAGCCAAGGCCCCCTTAGGGGCTATGGCTACACCTTC.

The CDR3 spells CASSSEAGTDTQYF. The CDR3 DNA reads TGCGCCAGCAGCTCGGAAGCGGGCACAGATACGCAGTATTTT. The gene calls are TRBV5-1 and TRBJ2-3; perhaps TRBD2 as D (5 bases). The ends were cut back, 3 bases at V and 1 base at J, with 9 bases in the middle. Germline CDR1 reads SGHRS; CDR2 reads YFSETQ. CDR3 length: 14 residues.

To note about this clone: In the same sample, other DNA sequences code for this CDR3. This chain connects TRBV5-1 to TRBJ2-7, with D tentatively TRBD1 (6 bases). The V and J ends lost 5 bases and 3 bases respectively, with 12 bases between them. Germline V gene lookup returns CDR1 SGHRS and CDR2 YFSETQ. This CDR3 contains 13 residues. CDR3 in DNA: TGCGCCAGCAGTTCGGGACAATTCTACGAGCAGTACTTC. This translates into CASSSGQFYEQYF.

The V gene is TRBV10-3, the J gene TRBJ2-2; 13 nucleotides match TRBD2. This CDR3 region has 16 residues. Trimming at V came to 6 bases and at J to 7 bases, leaving 8 bases not matched to a gene. The germline V gene has CDR1 ENHRY and CDR2 SYGVKD. CDR3 nucleotide sequence: TGTGCCATCAGCGAAACTAGCGGGGGGGCCTTCGGGGAGCTGTTTTTT. Protein sequence: CAISETSGGAFGELFF.

The V call is TRBV4-1, the J call TRBJ1-5; no firm D call. There are 15 residues in the CDR3. V shed 0 bases and J shed 5 bases, with 11 bases lying between them. CDR1 and CDR2 from the germline V gene are MGHRA and YSYEKL. The CDR3 protein is CASSQDRVSYQPQHF. CDR3 nucleotide sequence: TGCGCCAGCAGCCAAGATCGGGTCAGCTATCAGCCCCAGCATTTT.

The chain couples TRBV6-2 or TRBV6-3 to TRBJ2-1, with a tentative D call TRBD2 (6 bases). Germline values: CDR1 MNHEY, CDR2 SVGEGT. The V gene lost 0 bases and the J gene lost 0 bases, with 12 bases spanning the gap. The CDR3 length is 17 residues. CDR3 sequence (DNA): TGTGCCAGCAGTTACTCGATGGGGGGTAGCTCCTACAATGAGCAGTTCTTC. It is translated as CASSYSMGGSSYNEQFF.

This chain links TRBV12-3 or TRBV12-4 with TRBJ2-3, with a tentative D call TRBD2 (6 bases). V was clipped by 7 bases and J by 6 bases, with 14 bases between them. CDR3 size: 13 residues. CDR3 DNA: TGTGCCAGCACCAGACTAGGGGCGGATACGCAGTATTTT. This encodes CASTRLGADTQYF.

DNA of the CDR3: TGCGCCAGCAGCTTGCAATTGAACACTGAAGCTTTCTTT. It translates to CASSLQLNTEAFF. This chain links TRBV5-1 with TRBJ1-1; D gene uncertain. CDR1 and CDR2 (germline): SGHRS, YFSETQ. The CDR3 is made up of 13 amino acids. Trimming left V 1 base short and J 0 bases short, with 4 bases between.

The chain combines TRBV19 with TRBJ1-4; 8 bases fit TRBD1. Germline-derived CDR1 and CDR2 are LNHDA and SQIVND (reference sequence). The CDR3 has 16 amino acids. Trimming removed 5 bases from V and 6 bases from J; junction bases left unmatched: 11. DNA for the CDR3: TGTGCCAGTAGTTCCTCGGACAGGGTTTATGATGAAAAACTGTTTTTT. As protein: CASSSSDRVYDEKLFF. Full variable domain (remainder filled in from reference TRBV19 and TRBJ1-4): DGGITQSPKYLFRKEGQNVTLSCEQNLNHDAMYWYRQDPGQGLRLIYYSQIVNDFQKGDIAEGYSVSREKKESFPLTVTSAQKNPTAFYLCASSSSDRVYDEKLFFGSGTQLSVL.

V gene TRBV10-3 combines with J gene TRBJ1-1; no clear D gene. The V gene lost 3 bases and the J gene lost 8 bases, with 22 bases spanning the gap. Per the germline V gene, CDR1 is ENHRY and CDR2 is SYGVKD. The CDR3 totals 16 residues. The CDR3 protein is CAISDHTGNSDPEAFF. The CDR3, as DNA: TGTGCCATCAGTGACCACACCGGGAACAGCGATCCCGAAGCTTTCTTT.

The V and J genes are TRBV28 and TRBJ2-3; TRBD1 agrees at 7 bases. With V trimmed by 8 bases and J by 2 bases, 7 bases remained unmatched. Looked up from germline, CDR1 is MDHEN and CDR2 is SYDVKM. The CDR3 length is 14 residues. CDR3 region: CASSPGGNTDTQYF. In nucleotides, the CDR3 is TGTGCCAGCTCCCCAGGGGGAAACACAGATACGCAGTATTTT.

The rearrangement joins TRBV5-6 to TRBJ2-7; 10 bases fit TRBD1. The CDR3 runs to 15 residues. J gave up 6 bases and V 3 bases, and 9 bases lay outside the gene matches. CDR1 is SGHDT, CDR2 YYEEEE, per germline. CDR3 sequence reads: CASSSRWDRGSEQYF. The CDR3 DNA reads TGTGCCAGCAGCTCGAGATGGGACAGGGGTTCCGAGCAGTACTTC.

The V and J genes are TRBV7-9 and TRBJ2-7; D possibly corresponds to TRBD1 (6 bases). Trimming stripped 1 base from V and 2 bases from J, with 15 bases between. The length of the CDR3 is 16 residues. Germline CDR1 reads SEHNR; CDR2 reads FQNEAQ (reference sequence). In nucleotides, the CDR3 is TGTGCCAGCAGCTTAGTCCCCGGGCAGGGGACCTACGAGCAGTACTTC. Residues: CASSLVPGQGTYEQYF.